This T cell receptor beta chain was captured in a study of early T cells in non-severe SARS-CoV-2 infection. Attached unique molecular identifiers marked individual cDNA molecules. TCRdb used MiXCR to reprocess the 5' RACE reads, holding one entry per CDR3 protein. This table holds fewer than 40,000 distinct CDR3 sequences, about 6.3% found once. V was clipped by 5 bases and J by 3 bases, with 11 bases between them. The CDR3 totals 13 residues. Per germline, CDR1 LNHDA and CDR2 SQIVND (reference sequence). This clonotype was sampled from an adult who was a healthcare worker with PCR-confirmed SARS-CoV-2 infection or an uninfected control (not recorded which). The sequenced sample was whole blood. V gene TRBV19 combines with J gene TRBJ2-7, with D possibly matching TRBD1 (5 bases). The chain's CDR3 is CASSPIQGYEQYF. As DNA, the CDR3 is TGTGCCAGTAGTCCCATCCAGGGCTACGAGCAGTACTTC.